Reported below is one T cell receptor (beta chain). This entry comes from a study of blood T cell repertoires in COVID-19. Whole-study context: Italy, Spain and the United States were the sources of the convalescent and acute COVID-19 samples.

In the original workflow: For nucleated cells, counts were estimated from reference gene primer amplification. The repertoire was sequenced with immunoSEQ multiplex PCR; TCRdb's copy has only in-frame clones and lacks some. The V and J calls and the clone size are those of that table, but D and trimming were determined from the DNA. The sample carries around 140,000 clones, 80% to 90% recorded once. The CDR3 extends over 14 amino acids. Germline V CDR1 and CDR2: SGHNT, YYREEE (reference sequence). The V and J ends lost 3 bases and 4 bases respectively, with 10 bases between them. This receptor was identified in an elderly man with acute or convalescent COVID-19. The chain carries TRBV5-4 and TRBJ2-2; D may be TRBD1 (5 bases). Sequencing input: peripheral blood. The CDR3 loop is CASSSPGFTGELFF. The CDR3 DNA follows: TGTGCCAGCAGCTCCCCAGGGTTCACCGGGGAGCTGTTTTTT.